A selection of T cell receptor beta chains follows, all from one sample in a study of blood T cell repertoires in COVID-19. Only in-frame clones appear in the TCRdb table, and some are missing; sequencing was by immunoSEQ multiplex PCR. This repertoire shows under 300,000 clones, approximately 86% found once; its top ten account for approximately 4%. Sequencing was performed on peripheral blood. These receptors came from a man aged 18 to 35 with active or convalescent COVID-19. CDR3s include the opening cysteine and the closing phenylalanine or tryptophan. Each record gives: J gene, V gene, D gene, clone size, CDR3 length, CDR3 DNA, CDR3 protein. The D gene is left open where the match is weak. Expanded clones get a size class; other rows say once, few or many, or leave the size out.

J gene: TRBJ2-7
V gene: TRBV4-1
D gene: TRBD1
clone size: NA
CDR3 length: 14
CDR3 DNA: TGCGCCAGCAGCCAGGGGGACAGCTCCTACGAGCAGTACTTC
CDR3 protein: CASSQGDSSYEQYF

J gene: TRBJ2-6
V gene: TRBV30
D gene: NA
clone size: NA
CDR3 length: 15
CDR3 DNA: TGTGCCTGGAGTGTTTGGGGGGCTGGGGCCAACGTCCTGACTTTC
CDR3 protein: CAWSVWGAGANVLTF

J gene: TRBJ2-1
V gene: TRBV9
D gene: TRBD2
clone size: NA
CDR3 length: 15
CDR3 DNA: TGTGCCAGCAGCGTAGGACTAGCGGGAGCCAATGAGCAGTTCTTC
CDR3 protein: CASSVGLAGANEQFF

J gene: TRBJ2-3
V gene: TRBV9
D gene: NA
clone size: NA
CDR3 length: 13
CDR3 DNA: TGTGCCAGCAGCCGCCAGGGCACAGATACGCAGTATTTT
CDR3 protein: CASSRQGTDTQYF

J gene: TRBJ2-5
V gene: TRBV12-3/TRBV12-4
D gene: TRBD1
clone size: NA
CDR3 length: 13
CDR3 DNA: TGTGCCAGCAGTGCGACAGGGTCAGAGACCCAGTACTTC
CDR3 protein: CASSATGSETQYF

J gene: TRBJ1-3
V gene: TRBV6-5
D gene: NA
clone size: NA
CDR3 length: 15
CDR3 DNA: TGTGCCAGCAGAAGAGGAACGTCGATCGGGAGCACCATATATTTT
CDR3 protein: CASRRGTSIGSTIYF

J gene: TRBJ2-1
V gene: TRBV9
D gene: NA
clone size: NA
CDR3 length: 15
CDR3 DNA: TGTGCCAGCAGCGTAGAGGTAGCGCCCTACAATGAGCAGTTCTTC
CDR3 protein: CASSVEVAPYNEQFF

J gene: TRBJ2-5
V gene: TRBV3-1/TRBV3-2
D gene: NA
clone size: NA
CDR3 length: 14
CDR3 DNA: TGTGCCAGCAGCCAAGATTCTACAGGCCAGACCCAGTACTTC
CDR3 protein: CASSQDSTGQTQYF

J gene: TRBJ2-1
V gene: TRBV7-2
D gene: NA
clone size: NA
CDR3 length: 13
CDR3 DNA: TGTGCCAGCAGCTTTAGTTCGATCAATGAGCAGTTCTTC
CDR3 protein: CASSFSSINEQFF

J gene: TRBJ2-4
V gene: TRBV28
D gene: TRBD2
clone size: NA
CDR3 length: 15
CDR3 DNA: TGTGCCAGCAGTAGTGCACTAGCGGGGGGCAGAGATCAGTACTTC
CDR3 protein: CASSSALAGGRDQYF

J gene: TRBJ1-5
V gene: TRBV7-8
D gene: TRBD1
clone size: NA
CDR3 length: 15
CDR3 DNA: TGTGCCAGCACCCTCGACAGGGGGCGAGATCAGCCCCAGCATTTT
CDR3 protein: CASTLDRGRDQPQHF

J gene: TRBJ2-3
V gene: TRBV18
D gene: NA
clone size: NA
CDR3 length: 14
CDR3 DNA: TGTGCCAGCTCACCGACCAGAGGGACAGATACGCAGTATTTT
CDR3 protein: CASSPTRGTDTQYF

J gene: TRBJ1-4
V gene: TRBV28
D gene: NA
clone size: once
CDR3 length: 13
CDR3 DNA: TGTGCCATTACGAACCCCGGGGATGAAAAACTGTTTTTT
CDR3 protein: CAITNPGDEKLFF

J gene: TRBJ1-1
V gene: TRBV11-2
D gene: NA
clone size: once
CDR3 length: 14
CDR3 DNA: TGTGCCAGCAGCTTAGATTCAGGGAACACTGAAGCTTTCTTT
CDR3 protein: CASSLDSGNTEAFF

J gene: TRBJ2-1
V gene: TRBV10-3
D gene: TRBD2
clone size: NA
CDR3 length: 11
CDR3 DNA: TGTGCCAACGGGGGGAACCATGAGCAGTTCTTC
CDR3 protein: CANGGNHEQFF

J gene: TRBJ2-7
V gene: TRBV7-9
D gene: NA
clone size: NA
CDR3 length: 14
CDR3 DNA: TGTGCCAGCAGCCCCCGGACAGATTCCTACGAGCAGTACTTC
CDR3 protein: CASSPRTDSYEQYF

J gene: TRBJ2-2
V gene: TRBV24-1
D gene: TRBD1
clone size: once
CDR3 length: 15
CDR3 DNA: TGTGCCGCCATCGACAGGGCTGGTCACACCGGGGAGCTGTTTTTT
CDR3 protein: CAAIDRAGHTGELFF

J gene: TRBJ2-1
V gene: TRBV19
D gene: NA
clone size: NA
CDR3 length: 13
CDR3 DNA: TGTGCCAGTAACTCCCCAGCGAGTAATGAGCAGTTCTTC
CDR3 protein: CASNSPASNEQFF

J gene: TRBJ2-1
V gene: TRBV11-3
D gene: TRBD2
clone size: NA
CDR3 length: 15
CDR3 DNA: TGTGCCAGCAGCTTCTCGGGGGGGGCGTACAATGAGCAGTTCTTC
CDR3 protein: CASSFSGGAYNEQFF

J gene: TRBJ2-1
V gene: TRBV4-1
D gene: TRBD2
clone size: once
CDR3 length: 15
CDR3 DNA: TGCGCCAGCAGCCAACGGGAGGCGCGGGGGAATGAGCAGTTCTTC
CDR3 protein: CASSQREARGNEQFF

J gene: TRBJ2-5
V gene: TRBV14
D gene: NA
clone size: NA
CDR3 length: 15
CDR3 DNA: TGTGCCAGCAGTCAGCAGGGGACGGTACAAGAGACCCAGTACTTC
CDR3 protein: CASSQQGTVQETQYF

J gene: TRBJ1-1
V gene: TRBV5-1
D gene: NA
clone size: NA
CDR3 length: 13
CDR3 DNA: TGCGCCAGCAGCGTCCGACCCGGGACTGAAGCTTTCTTT
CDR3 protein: CASSVRPGTEAFF

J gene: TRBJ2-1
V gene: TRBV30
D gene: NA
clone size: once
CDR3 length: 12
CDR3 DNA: TGTGCCTGGAGTCGCACTCTACCTGAGCAGTTCTTC
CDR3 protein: CAWSRTLPEQFF

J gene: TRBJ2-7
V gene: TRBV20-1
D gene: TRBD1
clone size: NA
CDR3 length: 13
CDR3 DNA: TGCAGTGCTAGTAAGGACAGGGCCTACGAGCAGTACTTC
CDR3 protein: CSASKDRAYEQYF

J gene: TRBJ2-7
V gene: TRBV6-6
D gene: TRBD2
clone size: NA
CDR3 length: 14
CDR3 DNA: TGTGCCAGCAGTTTATTAGCGGGAGGGCATGAGCAGTACTTC
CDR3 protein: CASSLLAGGHEQYF

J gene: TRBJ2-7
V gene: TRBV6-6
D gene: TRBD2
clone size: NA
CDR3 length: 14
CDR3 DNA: TGTGCCAGCTTACGGGGGGGTAGCTCCTACGAGCAGTACTTC
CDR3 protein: CASLRGGSSYEQYF

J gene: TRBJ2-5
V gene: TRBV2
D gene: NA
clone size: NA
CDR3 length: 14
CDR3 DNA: TGTGCCAGCAGTGTATGGGGGGATAAAGAGACCCAGTACTTC
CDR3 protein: CASSVWGDKETQYF

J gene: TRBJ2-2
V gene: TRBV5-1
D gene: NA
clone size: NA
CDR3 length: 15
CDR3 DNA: TGCGCCAGCAGCTTGGGGGTAGGGGCCACCGGGGAGCTGTTTTTT
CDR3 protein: CASSLGVGATGELFF

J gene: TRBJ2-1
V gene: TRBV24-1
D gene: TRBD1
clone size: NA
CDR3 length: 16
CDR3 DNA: TGTGCCACCAGTGACTCACAGGGGTGGGGCTACAATGAGCAGTTCTTC
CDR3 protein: CATSDSQGWGYNEQFF

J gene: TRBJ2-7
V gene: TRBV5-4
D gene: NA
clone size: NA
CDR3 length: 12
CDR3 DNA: TGTGCCAGCAGCTTCGGGTCTTACGAGCAGTACTTC
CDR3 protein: CASSFGSYEQYF

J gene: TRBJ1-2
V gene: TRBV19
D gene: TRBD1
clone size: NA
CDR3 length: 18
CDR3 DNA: TGTGCCAGTATACCTTCGAGTGGTGGGACAGGGGGACTTTATGGCTACACCTTC
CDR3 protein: CASIPSSGGTGGLYGYTF

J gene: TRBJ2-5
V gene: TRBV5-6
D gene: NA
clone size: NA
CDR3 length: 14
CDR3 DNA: TGTGCCAGCAGCTTGCTAGTGAGGGAGGAGACCCAGTACTTC
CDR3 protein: CASSLLVREETQYF

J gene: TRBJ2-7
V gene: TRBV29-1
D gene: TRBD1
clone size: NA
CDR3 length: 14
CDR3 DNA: TGCAGCGTAGCCGGGACAGGGGGAATCTACGAGCAGTACTTC
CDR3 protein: CSVAGTGGIYEQYF

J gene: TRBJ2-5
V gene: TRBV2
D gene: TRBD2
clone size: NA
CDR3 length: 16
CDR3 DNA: TGTGCCAGCAGTGAAGAACGAGCGGGGGGCTCGGCGACCCAGTACTTC
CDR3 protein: CASSEERAGGSATQYF

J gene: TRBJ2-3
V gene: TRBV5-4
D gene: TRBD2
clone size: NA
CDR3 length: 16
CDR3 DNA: TGTGCCAGCAGCGTCCGTAGCGGGGGGGCCGTGGATACGCAGTATTTT
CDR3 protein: CASSVRSGGAVDTQYF

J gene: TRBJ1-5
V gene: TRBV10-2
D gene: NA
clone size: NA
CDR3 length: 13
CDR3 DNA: TGCGCCAGCAGTGTGGGGGCGAATCAGCCCCAGCATTTT
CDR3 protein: CASSVGANQPQHF

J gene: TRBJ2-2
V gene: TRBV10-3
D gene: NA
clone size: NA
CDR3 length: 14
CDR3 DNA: TGTGCCATCAGTTCTACAGCAAACACCGGGGAGCTGTTTTTT
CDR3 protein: CAISSTANTGELFF

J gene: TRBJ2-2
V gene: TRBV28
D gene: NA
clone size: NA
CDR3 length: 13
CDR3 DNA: TGTGCCAGCCAGGGGGGACTAGCCGGGGAGCTGTTTTTT
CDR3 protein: CASQGGLAGELFF

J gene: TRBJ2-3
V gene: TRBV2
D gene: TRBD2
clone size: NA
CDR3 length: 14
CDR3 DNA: TGTGCCAGCAGTGCAGTAGCGGGGGCGGATACGCAGTATTTT
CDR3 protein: CASSAVAGADTQYF

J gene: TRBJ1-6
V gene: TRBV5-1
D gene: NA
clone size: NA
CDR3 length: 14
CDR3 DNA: TGCGCCAGCAGCAGTGGGCACGAGAATTCACCCCTCCACTTT
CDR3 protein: CASSSGHENSPLHF

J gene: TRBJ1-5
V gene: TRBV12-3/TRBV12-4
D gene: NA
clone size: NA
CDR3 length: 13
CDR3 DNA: TGTGCCAGCAGTTTGGGACACAATCAGCCCCAGCATTTT
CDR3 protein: CASSLGHNQPQHF

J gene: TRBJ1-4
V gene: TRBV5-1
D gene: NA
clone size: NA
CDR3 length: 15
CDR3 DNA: TGCGCCAGCAGCTTGTCGTCAGGGGTTAATGAAAAACTGTTTTTT
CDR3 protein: CASSLSSGVNEKLFF

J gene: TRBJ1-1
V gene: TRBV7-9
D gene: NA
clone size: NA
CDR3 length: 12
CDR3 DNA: TGTGCCAGCAGCTCAATGAACACTGAAGCTTTCTTT
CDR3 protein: CASSSMNTEAFF

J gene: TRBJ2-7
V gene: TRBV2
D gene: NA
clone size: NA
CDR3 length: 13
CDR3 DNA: TGTGCCAGCAGGATCCGAGCCACCTACGAGCAGTACTTC
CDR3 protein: CASRIRATYEQYF

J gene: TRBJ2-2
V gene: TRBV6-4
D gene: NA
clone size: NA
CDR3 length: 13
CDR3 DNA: TGTGCCAGCAGTGACGGCCCCACCGGGGAGCTGTTTTTT
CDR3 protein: CASSDGPTGELFF

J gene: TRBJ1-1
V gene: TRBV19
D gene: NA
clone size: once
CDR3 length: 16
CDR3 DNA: TGTGCCAGTAGTATGGGGGGGACGGCGTATCTGGACGAAGCTTTCTTT
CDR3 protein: CASSMGGTAYLDEAFF

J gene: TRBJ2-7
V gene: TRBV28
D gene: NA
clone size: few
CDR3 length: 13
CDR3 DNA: TGTGCCAGCCGGGACACGGGTTTCTACGAGCAGTACTTC
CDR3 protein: CASRDTGFYEQYF

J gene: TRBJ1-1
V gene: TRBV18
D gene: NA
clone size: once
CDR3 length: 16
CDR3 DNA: TGTGCCAGCTCACCACTGGACTATCAGGTGAACACTGAAGCTTTCTTT
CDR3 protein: CASSPLDYQVNTEAFF

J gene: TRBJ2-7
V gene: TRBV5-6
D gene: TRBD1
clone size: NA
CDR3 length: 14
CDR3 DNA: TGTGCCAGCAGCCTCCGGGACAGGGATGGGGAACAGTACTTC
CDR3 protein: CASSLRDRDGEQYF

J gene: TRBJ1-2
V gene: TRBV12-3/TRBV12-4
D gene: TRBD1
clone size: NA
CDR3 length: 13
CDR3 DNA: TGTGCCAGCAGTTTGAACAGGGGGGATGGCTACACCTTC
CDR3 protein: CASSLNRGDGYTF

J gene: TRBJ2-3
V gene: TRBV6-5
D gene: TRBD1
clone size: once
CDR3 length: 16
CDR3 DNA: TGTGCCAGCAGTTCCCGGACAGGGGGGTTGGCAGATACGCAGTATTTT
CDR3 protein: CASSSRTGGLADTQYF

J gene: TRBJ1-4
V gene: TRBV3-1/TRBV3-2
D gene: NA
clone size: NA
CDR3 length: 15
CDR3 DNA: TGTGCCAGCAGCCAAGACCCGGGGATAGGAGAAAAACTGTTTTTT
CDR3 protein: CASSQDPGIGEKLFF

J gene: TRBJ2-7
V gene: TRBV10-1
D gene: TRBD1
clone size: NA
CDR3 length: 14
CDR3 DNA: TGCGCCAGCAGCAGGGGGACAGGGAATTACGAGCAGTACTTC
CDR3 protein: CASSRGTGNYEQYF

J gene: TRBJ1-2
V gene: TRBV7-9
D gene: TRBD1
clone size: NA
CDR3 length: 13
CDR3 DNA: TGTGCCAGCAGCCCGGGACAGCTTTATGGCTACACCTTC
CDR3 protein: CASSPGQLYGYTF

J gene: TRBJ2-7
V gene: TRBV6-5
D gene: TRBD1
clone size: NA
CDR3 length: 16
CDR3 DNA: TGTGCCAGCAGTCACTCCGTCGGACAGGTTTGGGGCGAGCAGTACTTC
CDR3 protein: CASSHSVGQVWGEQYF